Below are 25 T cell receptor beta chains sequenced from a single sample in a study of monozygotic twins with inflammatory bowel disease. With the 5' RACE reads reprocessed, TCRdb shows one record per CDR3 protein and no DNA. The sample table includes under 350,000 distinct CDR3 sequences. Sequencing used blood. The receptor set was obtained from a human donor with ulcerative colitis or Crohn's disease, or a healthy co-twin of an affected twin (not recorded which).

The rearrangement uses TRBV5-6 and TRBJ2-5. Looked up from germline, CDR1 is SGHDT and CDR2 is YYEEEE. CDR3 length equals 13 residues. The chain's CDR3 is CASSSKTSLSQYF.

The chain links TRBV4-2 to TRBJ1-5; the TCRdb call, TRBD1, lacks DNA for checking. This CDR3 is built from 15 residues. Germline V gene sequence: CDR1 LGHNA, CDR2 YNFKEQ. The CDR3 protein is CASSQEAGGPQPQHF.

This chain links TRBV10-3 with TRBJ2-5; lacking DNA, the TRBD1 call made by TCRdb goes unchecked. Per the germline V gene, CDR1 is ENHRY and CDR2 is SYGVKD. The CDR3 length is 15 residues. This CDR3 reads CAISTGTGKKETQYF.

V and J are TRBV5-1 and TRBJ2-1. From germline, CDR1 is SGHRS and CDR2 YFSETQ. This CDR3 is built from 13 residues. This CDR3 reads CASSFIPVDEQFF.

The CDR3 is CASSLKQGVIYGYTF. This chain joins TRBV12-3 or TRBV12-4 and TRBJ1-2; absent DNA, TCRdb's TRBD1 call cannot be checked. This CDR3 is 15 amino acids long.

The rearrangement uses TRBV12-3 or TRBV12-4 and TRBJ2-3; TCRdb outputs TRBD1, but without DNA this stays unchecked. This CDR3 has 13 residues. Here the CDR3 reads CASRSQGTDTQYF.

V and J are TRBV9 and TRBJ1-3; no DNA is available, so the TRBD1 call from TCRdb remains unchecked. CDR1 is SGDLS and CDR2 is YYNGEE in the germline V gene. CDR3 length equals 15 residues. CDR3 loop: CASSASIRAGNTIYF. The whole variable domain, filled in from reference TRBV9 and TRBJ1-3, reads DSGVTQTPKHLITATGQRVTLRCSPRSGDLSVYWYQQSLDQGLQFLIQYYNGEERAKGNILERFSAQQFPDLHSELNLSSLELGDSALYFCASSASIRAGNTIYFGEGSWLTVV.

This chain connects TRBV5-1 to TRBJ2-1; TCRdb's assignment of TRBD1 cannot be checked, as there is no DNA. The CDR3 sequence is 13 residues long. From germline, CDR1 is SGHRS and CDR2 YFSETQ. CDR3 sequence reads: CASSSGKGNEQFF.

This chain links TRBV7-3 with TRBJ2-5; TCRdb designates TRBD2, a call that cannot be tested without DNA. The CDR3 sequence is 15 residues long. Germline CDR1 and CDR2: SGHTA and FQGTGA. The CDR3 reads CASSPAGGAQETQYF.

The rearrangement joins TRBV20-1 to TRBJ2-1; no DNA is available, so the TRBD1 call from TCRdb remains unchecked. Germline V gives CDR1 DFQATT, CDR2 SNEGSKA (reference sequence). CDR3 length: 15 amino acids. The chain's CDR3 is CSATKTGQAYNEQFF.

The V gene is TRBV7-7, the J gene TRBJ2-5; the D call of TRBD1 rests on TCRdb alone, since no DNA is present to check it. The CDR3 covers 13 residues. Looked up from germline, CDR1 is SSHAT and CDR2 is FNYEAQ (reference sequence). CDR3 sequence reads: CASSWGRKETQYF.

The J gene is TRBJ2-1, the V gene TRBV20-1; the D call from TCRdb, TRBD2, cannot be confirmed without DNA. From germline, CDR1 is DFQATT and CDR2 SNEGSKA (reference sequence). This CDR3 is 13 amino acids long. CDR3 amino acids: CSATSGYHNEQFF.

This sequence joins TRBV7-2 and TRBJ2-1; absent DNA, TCRdb's TRBD2 call cannot be checked. Germline CDR1 SGHTA, CDR2 FQGNSA. The CDR3 extends over 15 amino acids. This CDR3 reads CASSFRTSGENEQFF.

J is TRBJ2-7 and V is TRBV20-1. The CDR3 length is 13 residues. Germline V gene data show CDR1 as DFQATT and CDR2 as SNEGSKA (reference sequence). Here the CDR3 reads CSAFSQHSYEQYF.

V usage is TRBV5-1 and J usage is TRBJ1-6; TCRdb names TRBD1, which stays unverified in the absence of DNA. The germline gives CDR1 SGHRS, CDR2 YFSETQ. This CDR3 contains 17 residues. The CDR3 loop reads CASSLAGAGDQNSPLHF.

The gene calls are TRBV6-2 or TRBV6-3 and TRBJ2-7; the TCRdb call, TRBD1, lacks DNA for checking. Looked up from germline, CDR1 is MNHEY and CDR2 is SVGEGT. The CDR3 length is 13 residues. CDR3 loop: CASNRDKVSEQYF.

The chain joins TRBV20-1 to TRBJ1-4; the TRBD1 assignment by TCRdb is unverifiable without DNA. The CDR3 covers 16 residues. Germline CDR1 and CDR2: DFQATT and SNEGSKA (reference sequence). Here the CDR3 reads CSAINPQAGPGEKLFF.

The chain is built from TRBV19 and TRBJ2-1; TCRdb picks TRBD1, but there is no DNA to check that call. The CDR3 sequence is 15 residues long. Germline CDR1 reads LNHDA; CDR2 reads SQIVND (reference sequence). The CDR3 spells CASSIQGPGNNEQFF.

The rearrangement uses TRBV12-5 and TRBJ1-2. This CDR3 contains 14 residues. The germline gives CDR1 LGHNT, CDR2 FRNRAP. The CDR3 spells CASGPQDGLYGYTF.

The chain joins TRBV7-2 to TRBJ2-5; TCRdb gives TRBD1 as the D gene, but with no DNA this cannot be confirmed. Germline CDR1 and CDR2: SGHTA and FQGNSA. The CDR3 length is 13 residues. CDR3 sequence reads: CATLGGPRETQYF. Using reference TRBV7-2 and TRBJ2-5 for the parts outside the CDR3, the full variable domain is GAGVSQSPSNKVTEKGKDVELRCDPISGHTALYWYRQSLGQGLEFLIYFQGNSAPDKSGLPSDRFSAERTGGSVSTLTIQRTQQEDSAVYLCATLGGPRETQYFGPGTRLLVL.

The chain links TRBV19 to TRBJ2-6. Looked up from germline, CDR1 is LNHDA and CDR2 is SQIVND (reference sequence). This CDR3 spans 13 amino acids. The CDR3 loop reads CASRESGANVLTF.

The chain combines TRBV5-6 with TRBJ2-5; TCRdb names TRBD2, which stays unverified in the absence of DNA. This CDR3 is built from 15 residues. From germline, CDR1 is SGHDT and CDR2 YYEEEE. The chain's CDR3 is CASSLAGLTQETQYF.

The chain joins TRBV29-1 to TRBJ2-3; the D call of TRBD1 rests on TCRdb alone, since no DNA is present to check it. The CDR3 contains 15 residues. CDR1 is SQVTM and CDR2 is ANQGSEA in the germline V gene. The CDR3 region is CSLMQLDIGTDTQYF.

The chain employs TRBV3-1 and TRBJ1-5; without DNA, the TCRdb call of TRBD1 cannot be checked. Germline CDR1 LGHDT, CDR2 YNNKEL (reference sequence). CDR3 length: 17 residues. CDR3 region: CASSQAFSWTAEQPQHF.

This chain links TRBV7-9 with TRBJ2-2; there is no DNA to check the TCRdb D call of TRBD1. CDR3 size: 16 residues. The V gene's germline CDR1 is SEHNR and CDR2 FQNEAQ (reference sequence). CDR3 residues: CASSYTGAGGTGELFF. The variable domain in full, completed from reference TRBV7-9 and TRBJ2-2, reads DTGVSQNPRHKITKRGQNVTFRCDPISEHNRLYWYRQTLGQGPEFLTYFQNEAQLEKSRLLSDRFSAERPKGSFSTLEIQRTEQGDSAMYLCASSYTGAGGTGELFFGEGSRLTVL.